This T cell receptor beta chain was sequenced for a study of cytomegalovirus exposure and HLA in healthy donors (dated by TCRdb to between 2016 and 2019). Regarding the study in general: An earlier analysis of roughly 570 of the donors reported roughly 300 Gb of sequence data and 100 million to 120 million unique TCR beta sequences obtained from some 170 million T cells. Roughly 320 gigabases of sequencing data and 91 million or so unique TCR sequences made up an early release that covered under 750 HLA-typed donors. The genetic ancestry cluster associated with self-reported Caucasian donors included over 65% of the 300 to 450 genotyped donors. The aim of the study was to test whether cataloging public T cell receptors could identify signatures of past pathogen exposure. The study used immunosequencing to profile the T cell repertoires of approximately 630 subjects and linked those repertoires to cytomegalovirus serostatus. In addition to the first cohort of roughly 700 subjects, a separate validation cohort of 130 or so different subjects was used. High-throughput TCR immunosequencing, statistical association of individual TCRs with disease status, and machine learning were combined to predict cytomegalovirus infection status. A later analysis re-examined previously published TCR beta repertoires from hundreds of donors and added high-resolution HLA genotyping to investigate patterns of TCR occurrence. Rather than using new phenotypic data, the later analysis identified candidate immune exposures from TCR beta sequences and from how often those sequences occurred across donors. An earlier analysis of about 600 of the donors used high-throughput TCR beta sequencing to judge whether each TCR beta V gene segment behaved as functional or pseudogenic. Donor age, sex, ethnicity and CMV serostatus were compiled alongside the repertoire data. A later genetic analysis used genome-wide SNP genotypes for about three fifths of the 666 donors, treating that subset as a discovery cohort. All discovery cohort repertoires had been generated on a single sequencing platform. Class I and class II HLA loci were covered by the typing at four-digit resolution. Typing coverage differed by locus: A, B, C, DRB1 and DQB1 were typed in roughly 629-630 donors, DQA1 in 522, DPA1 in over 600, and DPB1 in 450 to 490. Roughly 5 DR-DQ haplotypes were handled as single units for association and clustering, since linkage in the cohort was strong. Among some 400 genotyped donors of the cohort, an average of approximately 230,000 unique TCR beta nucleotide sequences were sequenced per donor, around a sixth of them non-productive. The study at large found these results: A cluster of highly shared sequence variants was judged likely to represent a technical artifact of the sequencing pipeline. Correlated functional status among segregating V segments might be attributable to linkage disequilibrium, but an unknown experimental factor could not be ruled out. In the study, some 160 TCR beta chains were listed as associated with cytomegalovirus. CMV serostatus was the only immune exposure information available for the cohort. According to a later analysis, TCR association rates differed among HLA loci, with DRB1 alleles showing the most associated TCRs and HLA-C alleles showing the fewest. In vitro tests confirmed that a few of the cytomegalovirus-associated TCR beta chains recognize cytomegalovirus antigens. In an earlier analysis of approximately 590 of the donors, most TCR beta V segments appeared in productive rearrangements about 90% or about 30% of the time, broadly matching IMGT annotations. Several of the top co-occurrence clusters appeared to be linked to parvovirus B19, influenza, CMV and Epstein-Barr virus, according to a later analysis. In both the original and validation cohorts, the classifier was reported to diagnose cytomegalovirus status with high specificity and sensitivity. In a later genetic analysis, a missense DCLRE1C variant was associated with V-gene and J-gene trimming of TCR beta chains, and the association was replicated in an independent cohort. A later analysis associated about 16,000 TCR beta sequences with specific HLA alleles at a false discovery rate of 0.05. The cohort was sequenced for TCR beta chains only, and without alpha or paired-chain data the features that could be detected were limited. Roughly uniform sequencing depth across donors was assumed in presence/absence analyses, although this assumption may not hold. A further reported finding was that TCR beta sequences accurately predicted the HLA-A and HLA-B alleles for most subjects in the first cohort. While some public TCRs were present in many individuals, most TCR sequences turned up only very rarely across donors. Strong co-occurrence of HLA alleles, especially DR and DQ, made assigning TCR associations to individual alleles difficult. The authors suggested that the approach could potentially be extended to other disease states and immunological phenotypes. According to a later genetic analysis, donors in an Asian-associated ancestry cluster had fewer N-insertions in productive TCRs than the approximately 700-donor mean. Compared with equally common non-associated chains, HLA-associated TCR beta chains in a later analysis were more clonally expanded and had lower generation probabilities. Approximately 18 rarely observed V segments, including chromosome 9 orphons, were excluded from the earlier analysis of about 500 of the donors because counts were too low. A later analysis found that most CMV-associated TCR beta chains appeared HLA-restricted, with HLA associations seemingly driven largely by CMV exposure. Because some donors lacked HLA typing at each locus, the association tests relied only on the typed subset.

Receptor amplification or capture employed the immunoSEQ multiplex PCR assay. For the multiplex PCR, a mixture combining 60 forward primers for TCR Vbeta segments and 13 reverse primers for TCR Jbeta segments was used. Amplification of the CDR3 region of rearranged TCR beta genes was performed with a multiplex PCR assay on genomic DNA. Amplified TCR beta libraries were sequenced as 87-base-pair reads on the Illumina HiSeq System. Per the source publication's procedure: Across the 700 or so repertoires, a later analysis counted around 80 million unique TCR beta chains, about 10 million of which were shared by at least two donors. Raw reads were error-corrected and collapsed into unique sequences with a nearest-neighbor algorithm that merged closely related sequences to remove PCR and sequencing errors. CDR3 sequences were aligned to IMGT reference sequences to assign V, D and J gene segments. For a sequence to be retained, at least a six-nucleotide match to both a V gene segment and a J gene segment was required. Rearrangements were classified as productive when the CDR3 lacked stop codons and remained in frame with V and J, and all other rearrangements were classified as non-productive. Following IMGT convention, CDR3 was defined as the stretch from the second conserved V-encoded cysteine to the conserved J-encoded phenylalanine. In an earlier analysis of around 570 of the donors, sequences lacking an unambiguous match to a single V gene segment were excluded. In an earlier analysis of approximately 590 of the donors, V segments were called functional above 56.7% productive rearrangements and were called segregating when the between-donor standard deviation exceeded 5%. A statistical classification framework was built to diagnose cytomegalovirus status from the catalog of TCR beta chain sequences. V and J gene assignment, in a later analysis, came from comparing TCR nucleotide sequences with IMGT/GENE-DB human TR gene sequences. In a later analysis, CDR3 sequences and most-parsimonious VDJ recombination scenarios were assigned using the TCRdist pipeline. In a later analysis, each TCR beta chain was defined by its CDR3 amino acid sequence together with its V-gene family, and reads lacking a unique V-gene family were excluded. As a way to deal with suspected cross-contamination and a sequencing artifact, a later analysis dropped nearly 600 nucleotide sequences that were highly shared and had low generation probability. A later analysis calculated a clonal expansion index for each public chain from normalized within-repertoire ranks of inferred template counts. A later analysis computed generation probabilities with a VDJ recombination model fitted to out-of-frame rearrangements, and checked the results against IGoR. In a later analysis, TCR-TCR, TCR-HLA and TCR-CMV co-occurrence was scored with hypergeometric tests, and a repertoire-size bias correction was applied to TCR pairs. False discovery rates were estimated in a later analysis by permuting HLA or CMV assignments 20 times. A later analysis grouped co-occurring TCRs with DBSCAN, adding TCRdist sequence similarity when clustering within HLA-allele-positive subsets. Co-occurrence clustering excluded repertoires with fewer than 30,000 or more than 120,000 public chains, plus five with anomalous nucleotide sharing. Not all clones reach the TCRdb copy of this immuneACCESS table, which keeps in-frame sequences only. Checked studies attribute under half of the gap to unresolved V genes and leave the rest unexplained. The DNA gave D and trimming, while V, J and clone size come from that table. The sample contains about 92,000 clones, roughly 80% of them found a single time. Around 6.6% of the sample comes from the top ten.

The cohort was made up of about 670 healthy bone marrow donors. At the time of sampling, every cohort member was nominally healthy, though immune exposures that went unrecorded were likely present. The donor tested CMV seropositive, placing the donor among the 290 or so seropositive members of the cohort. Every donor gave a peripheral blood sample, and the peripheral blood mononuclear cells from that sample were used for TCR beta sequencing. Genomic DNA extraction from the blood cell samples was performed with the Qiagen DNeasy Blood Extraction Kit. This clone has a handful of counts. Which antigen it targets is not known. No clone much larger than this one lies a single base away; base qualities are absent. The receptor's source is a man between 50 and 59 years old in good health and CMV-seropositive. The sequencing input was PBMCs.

In nucleotide form, the sequence is TGTGCCAGCAGTCCCCCCCCTAGCGGGGGCGGTGGGGAGACCCAGTACTTC. It specifies CASSPPPSGGGGETQYF. The rearrangement combines TRBV5-4 with TRBJ2-5; 10 central nucleotides agree with TRBD2. Inclusive of the bounding cysteine and phenylalanine, the CDR3 is 17 residues long. The sequence is cut down to CDR3 DNA, 51 bases in frame from base 1. CDR1 SGHNT and CDR2 YYREEE were looked up in the germline V gene (reference sequence). Clipping removes 5 bases from V and 5 bases from J, with 15 as the unmatched junction base count.